This T cell receptor beta chain was recorded in a study of immune evolution from preneoplasia to lung adenocarcinoma. Concerning this clone: What it binds is not known.

Produced via immunoSEQ multiplex PCR; TCRdb's table is partial and in-frame only. This sample yields 35,000 or so clones, of which 74% are seen a single time; about 6% belongs to the top ten. The CDR3 contains 15 residues. Germline CDR1 and CDR2: MDHEN and SYDVKM. The V gene end was trimmed by 5 bases and the J gene end by 2 bases; junction bases not matched to a gene: 8. Each case's diagnosis was confirmed by two pathologists on H&E. General study results and limits: Compared with EGFR-mutant or double wild-type lesions, KRAS-mutant nodules were more clonal. Later-stage lesions seemingly showed higher T cell density and diversity than normal lung.

The rearrangement links TRBV28 to TRBJ2-7; 8 nucleotides line up with TRBD2. This clonotype was obtained from a person between 55 and 69 years old with lung adenocarcinoma. Material: FFPE invasive lung adenocarcinoma tissue. The CDR3 sequence is CASSPGGAGAYEQYF. As DNA, the CDR3 is TGTGCCAGCAGTCCCGGGGGGGCGGGGGCCTACGAGCAGTACTTC.